Listed here are 27 T cell receptor beta chains from one sample, sequenced in a study of T cells in Graves' hyperthyroidism and ophthalmopathy. Amplification of TCR beta CDR3 regions was performed using RNA transcripts as template. The HTBI set primed first-round TCR CDR3 RT-PCR. TCRdb fed the multiplex PCR reads into MiXCR, producing one record per CDR3 protein. The repertoire holds approximately 510,000 distinct CDR3 sequences, with less than 25% as singletons. The sample comprised blood. Receptors were obtained from a man aged 18 to 29 with Graves' hyperthyroidism.

This clonotype was recorded at least ten times. This sequence joins TRBV28 and TRBJ1-1, with D unresolved. CDR3 length: 12 amino acids. The germline V gene encodes CDR1 MDHEN and CDR2 SYDVKM. V was clipped by 2 bases and J by 6 bases, with 7 bases between them. The CDR3 region is CASSLMGSEAFF. For the CDR3, the DNA is TGTGCCAGCAGTTTAATGGGGTCTGAAGCTTTCTTT.

The chain combines TRBV12-3 or TRBV12-4 with TRBJ1-6; possible D gene TRBD1, 5 bases. V shed 4 bases and J shed 4 bases, with 11 bases lying between them. This CDR3 has 15 residues. Here the CDR3 reads CASSWGVEYNSPLHF. The CDR3 DNA sequence: TGTGCCAGCAGTTGGGGGGTCGAATATAATTCACCCCTCCACTTT.

This chain connects TRBV27 to TRBJ2-7, with TRBD2 matching 11 bases. The germline V gene has CDR1 MNHEY and CDR2 SMNVEV (reference sequence). The CDR3 runs 15 residues. J lost 7 bases, V lost 5 bases, and 10 bases had no gene match. CDR3 residues: CASSALAGVLGEQYF. CDR3 DNA: TGTGCCAGCAGTGCACTAGCGGGGGTACTTGGGGAGCAGTACTTC.

This clonotype was observed many times. The junction differs from germline at one of its ends, possibly a read error. The rearrangement joins TRBV12-3 or TRBV12-4 to TRBJ2-2; 8 bases are a match to TRBD1. This CDR3 is built from 18 residues. CDR3 residues: CASTPDRDLALGTGELVF. For the CDR3, the DNA is TGTGCCAGCACCCCGGACAGGGACTTGGCACTGGGCACCGGGGAGCTGGTTTTT.

This clonotype was recorded at least ten times. The chain joins TRBV12-3 or TRBV12-4 to TRBJ1-1; 7 bases are a match to TRBD1. The CDR3 runs to 14 residues. J gave up 5 bases and V 1 base, and 4 bases lay outside the gene matches. The CDR3, as DNA: TGTGCCAGCAGTTTAGTGCCAGGGGGAACTGAAGCTTTCTTT. Protein sequence: CASSLVPGGTEAFF.

This clonotype was seen repeatedly, ten times or more. Compared with germline, one end of the junction differs, possibly owing to a read error. The chain is built from TRBV28 and TRBJ2-7; D may match TRBD1 or TRBD2 (5 bases each). CDR3 length equals 13 residues. The germline V gene encodes CDR1 MDHEN and CDR2 SYDVKM. The CDR3 region is CASSAVGEPKTDF. In DNA, the CDR3 is TGTGCCAGCAGTGCCGTGGGGGAACCTAAGACCGACTTC.

V usage is TRBV7-9 and J usage is TRBJ2-7; 8 bases are a match to TRBD2. V trimming: 4 bases; J trimming: 6 bases; junction bases outside the gene matches: 8. The CDR3 is made up of 14 amino acids. The V gene's germline CDR1 is SEHNR and CDR2 FQNEAQ (reference sequence). The CDR3 nucleotides are TGTGCCAGCAGCTCATTAGCGGGGCTTGGCGAGCAGTACTTC. Protein sequence: CASSSLAGLGEQYF.

The sample holds many counts of this clonotype. The rearrangement links TRBV6-1 to TRBJ2-5; D might be TRBD2 (6 bases). CDR3 length equals 14 residues. Germline values: CDR1 MNHNS, CDR2 SASEGT. V was shortened by 4 bases and J by 1 base, with 10 bases between the two germline ends. The CDR3 nucleotides read TGTGCCAGCAGTGGTCGGGGGATCCAAGAGACCCAGTACTTC. Encoded protein: CASSGRGIQETQYF.

The chain has TRBV6-2 or TRBV6-3 and TRBJ1-5, with D perhaps matching TRBD1 (5 bases). V lost 7 bases, J lost 7 bases, and 23 bases lay in between. CDR1 is MNHEY and CDR2 is SVGEGT in the germline V gene. The CDR3 runs 16 residues. The CDR3 here is CASIGAGSDRSQPQHF. The CDR3 nucleotides read TGTGCCAGCATAGGCGCCGGATCCGACAGAAGCCAGCCCCAGCATTTT.

This clonotype was detected many times. The chain employs TRBV20-1 and TRBJ2-5, with 7 bases lining up with TRBD2. V dropped 6 bases and J dropped 1; count of bases not matched to a gene: 8. This CDR3 has 14 residues. Germline V gene data show CDR1 as DFQATT and CDR2 as SNEGSKA (reference sequence). CDR3: CSATLARSQETQYF. As DNA, the CDR3 is TGCAGTGCCACACTAGCGAGGAGCCAAGAGACCCAGTACTTC.

In this sample, this clonotype turned up a few times. The chain links TRBV20-1 to TRBJ1-1; D is uncertain. V was pared by 6 bases and J by 4 bases, with 15 bases between. Germline V gives CDR1 DFQATT, CDR2 SNEGSKA (reference sequence). This CDR3 is 13 amino acids long. The CDR3 loop is CSASLGRVTEAFF. CDR3 DNA: TGCAGTGCATCTCTGGGGAGGGTCACTGAAGCTTTCTTT.

This clonotype was counted ten times or more. With a much larger clone just one base away, this may be a read error. The chain has TRBV12-3 or TRBV12-4 and TRBJ2-7; D gene uncertain. The length of the CDR3 is 12 residues. The V and J ends lost 7 bases and 3 bases respectively, with 10 bases between them. CDR3 protein: CASTKDGYEQYF. CDR3 coding DNA: TGTGCCAGCACCAAGGACGGCTACGAGCAGTACTTC.

This clonotype was counted at least ten times. This sequence joins TRBV6-1 and TRBJ2-5; D may match TRBD1 or TRBD2 (6 bases each). The CDR3 loop spans 15 amino acids. Looked up from germline, CDR1 is MNHNS and CDR2 is SASEGT. The V and J ends lost 3 bases and 4 bases respectively, with 15 bases between them. This CDR3 reads CASSDGGGRGETQYF. CDR3 in DNA: TGTGCCAGCAGTGACGGAGGGGGTAGAGGAGAGACCCAGTACTTC.

The V call is TRBV6-2 or TRBV6-3, the J call TRBJ1-5, with D maybe TRBD1 (5 bases). The CDR3 has 15 residues. Per the germline V gene, CDR1 is MNHEY and CDR2 is SVGEGT. Trimming stripped 2 bases from V and 5 bases from J, with 13 bases between. CDR3 amino acids: CASSYLRGGDQPQHF. CDR3 nucleotides: TGTGCCAGCAGTTACCTGCGCGGGGGGGATCAGCCCCAGCATTTT.

This clonotype was recorded at least ten times. The chain uses TRBV12-3 or TRBV12-4 and TRBJ2-5, with a possible D match to TRBD1 (5 bases). This CDR3 has 15 residues. The germline V and J ends were trimmed by 5 bases and 8 bases, with 21 bases remaining between them. The CDR3 region has the DNA TGTGCCAGCAGTCCTCCTGGACAAGCTAAACGAACCCAGTACTTC. Amino acids: CASSPPGQAKRTQYF.

This clonotype was observed many times. This chain connects TRBV11-3 to TRBJ2-5, with D possibly TRBD1 on 5 matching bases. Per the germline V gene, CDR1 is SGHNT and CDR2 is YENEEA. This CDR3 contains 15 residues. V was trimmed by 4 bases and J by 1 base, leaving 13 bases between them. The CDR3 is CASSYAWGSQETQYF. CDR3 coding DNA: TGTGCCAGCAGCTATGCTTGGGGCAGCCAAGAGACCCAGTACTTC.

The CDR3 DNA reads TGTGCCAGCAGTGACCCACTCGACGGCCATAGCAATCAGCCCCAGCATTTT. Translating it yields CASSDPLDGHSNQPQHF. The V call is TRBV25-1, the J call TRBJ1-5; unclear D gene. The length of the CDR3 is 17 residues. Between the trimmed V and J ends, which lost 3 bases and 0 bases, there was a span of 15 bases. Germline CDR1 reads MGHDK; CDR2 reads SYGVNS.

This clonotype was counted many times. The chain recombines TRBV28 with TRBJ1-5; 9 positions agree with TRBD1. V was clipped by 7 bases and J by 7 bases; unmatched bases: 14. This CDR3 region has 16 residues. Germline CDR1 reads MDHEN; CDR2 reads SYDVKM. The CDR3 protein is CASTTAGTGMVQPQHF. The CDR3 bases are TGTGCCAGCACCACTGCAGGGACAGGGATGGTGCAGCCCCAGCATTTT.

This clonotype has at least ten counts. The rearrangement links TRBV10-3 to TRBJ1-1, with unresolved D. The V end was cut by 7 bases, the J end by 2 bases, with 14 bases between. Per germline, CDR1 ENHRY and CDR2 SYGVKD. This CDR3 has 14 amino acids. CDR3 in DNA: TGTGCCATCACGGATCCAGTGAGCAACACTGAAGCTTTCTTT. Translation: CAITDPVSNTEAFF.

This rearrangement joins TRBV12-3 or TRBV12-4 to TRBJ2-5; the match to TRBD2 covers 7 bases. J lost 2 bases, V lost 3 bases, and 9 bases had no gene match. The CDR3 extends over 16 amino acids. Written as DNA, the CDR3 is TGTGCCAGCAGTTTTTATGGGGCGCGGGAGCAAGAGACCCAGTACTTC. Translating it yields CASSFYGAREQETQYF.

The V gene is TRBV6-1, the J gene TRBJ1-2; 7 bases line up with TRBD1. The CDR3 covers 16 residues. From germline, CDR1 is MNHNS and CDR2 SASEGT. The V gene end was trimmed by 7 bases and the J gene end by 4 bases; junction bases not matched to a gene: 15. CDR3 bases: TGTGCCAGCAATAGGGACAGCCTAGGAGGGCCCTATGGCTACACCTTC. Translating it yields CASNRDSLGGPYGYTF.

This clonotype was counted many times. The rearrangement joins TRBV7-9 to TRBJ2-2; D is ambiguous. CDR3 length: 15 amino acids. V was trimmed by 0 bases and J by 1 base, leaving 6 bases between them. Germline V lookup: CDR1 SEHNR, CDR2 FQNEAQ (reference sequence). The CDR3 sequence is CASSLAPGNTGELFF. As DNA, the CDR3 is TGTGCCAGCAGCTTAGCCCCAGGGAACACCGGGGAGCTGTTTTTT.

The rearrangement links TRBV24-1 to TRBJ1-2; 7 nucleotides match TRBD1. V dropped 3 bases and J dropped 2; count of bases not matched to a gene: 5. Germline assignment: CDR1 KGHDR and CDR2 SFDVKD. CDR3 length: 15 residues. The CDR3 coding sequence is TGTGCCACCAGTGATCCTCGGACAGGAAACTATGGCTACACCTTC. It yields the protein CATSDPRTGNYGYTF.

This clonotype was found a few times. The gene calls are TRBV2 and TRBJ1-1; tentatively, D is TRBD1 (6 bases). The V end lost 2 bases, the J end lost 4 bases, and 11 bases lay between the germline ends. CDR3 length: 14 amino acids. Per the germline V gene, CDR1 is SNHLY and CDR2 is FYNNEI. Here the CDR3 reads CASSEYMGATEAFF. The CDR3 nucleotides are TGTGCCAGCAGTGAATACATGGGGGCCACTGAAGCTTTCTTT. Full variable domain (remainder filled in from reference TRBV2 and TRBJ1-1): EPEVTQTPSHQVTQMGQEVILRCVPISNHLYFYWYRQILGQKVEFLVSFYNNEISEKSEIFDDQFSVERPDGSNFTLKIRSTKLEDSAMYFCASSEYMGATEAFFGQGTRLTVV.

This clonotype turned up a few times. The chain is built from TRBV28 and TRBJ1-2, with D unresolved. CDR1 is MDHEN, CDR2 SYDVKM, per germline. Trimming stripped 3 bases from V and 1 base from J, with 15 bases between. The CDR3 is 16 residues long. The CDR3 region is CASSFQPLASNYGYTF. The CDR3 bases are TGTGCCAGCAGTTTCCAGCCTCTAGCCAGTAACTATGGCTACACCTTC.

This clonotype has a count of ten or more. This rearrangement joins TRBV12-3 or TRBV12-4 to TRBJ2-5; 8 positions agree with TRBD1. V shed 5 bases, J shed 4 bases, and the junction held 6 bases outside the gene matches. The CDR3 contains 14 residues. CDR3 amino acids: CASSTDRARETQYF. The CDR3 DNA is TGTGCCAGCAGTACGGACAGGGCACGAGAGACCCAGTACTTC.

V and J are TRBV2 and TRBJ2-5; a possible D gene is TRBD2 (6 bases). The CDR3 spans 14 residues. The V gene's germline CDR1 is SNHLY and CDR2 FYNNEI. V was clipped by 11 bases and J by 5 bases, with 21 bases between them. The CDR3 region has the DNA TGTGCCTGCATGTTGGGGAGGCGGGCGGAGACCCAGTACTTC. It specifies CACMLGRRAETQYF. Combining the CDR3 with reference TRBV2 and TRBJ2-5 gives the whole variable domain EPEVTQTPSHQVTQMGQEVILRCVPISNHLYFYWYRQILGQKVEFLVSFYNNEISEKSEIFDDQFSVERPDGSNFTLKIRSTKLEDSAMYFCACMLGRRAETQYFGPGTRLLVL.